A single sample gave rise to the 32 T cell receptor beta chains below, sequenced in a study of T cell responses to AZD1222 COVID-19 vaccine. The table came from immunoSEQ multiplex PCR; TCRdb's copy has only in-frame clones and leaves some out. Of about 120,000 clones detected, roughly 88% appear once; the ten largest clones hold 5% to 7%. Source: peripheral blood, taken on day 0 of AZD1222 vaccination. The receptors were gathered from an adult in good health.

The rearrangement links TRBV28 to TRBJ2-3, with D uncertain. This CDR3 contains 16 residues. V lost 5 bases and J 1 base, leaving 16 bases between the germline ends. The germline V gene encodes CDR1 MDHEN and CDR2 SYDVKM. The DNA for the CDR3 is TGTGCCAGCAGTCGGCTGAGGCAGGCCCGCACAGATACGCAGTATTTT. This translates into CASSRLRQARTDTQYF.

V and J are TRBV12-3 or TRBV12-4 and TRBJ1-2; D possibly corresponds to TRBD1 (5 bases). Trimming took 4 bases from V and 12 from J, leaving 15 bases between them. The CDR3 runs to 12 residues. The CDR3 loop is CASSSGAGTNTF. Written as DNA, the CDR3 is TGTGCCAGCAGTTCAGGAGCCGGGACGAACACCTTC.

The J gene is TRBJ2-7, the V gene TRBV7-9; TRBD1 is a possible D gene (5 bases). The ends were cut back, 3 bases at V and 3 bases at J, with 18 bases in the middle. This CDR3 is 16 amino acids long. Germline-derived CDR1 and CDR2 are SEHNR and FQNEAQ (reference sequence). The CDR3 nucleotides read TGTGCCAGCAGCTTGGGCGGAACCAAAGGGGTCTACGAGCAGTACTTC. This codes for CASSLGGTKGVYEQYF.

The rearrangement uses TRBV19 and TRBJ2-7; D is ambiguous. The CDR3 has 13 amino acids. Germline V gives CDR1 LNHDA, CDR2 SQIVND (reference sequence). V was pared by 3 bases and J by 3 bases, with 9 bases between. The DNA of the CDR3 is TGTGCCAGTAGTATCGCTCCCGGCTACGAGCAGTACTTC. The encoded protein is CASSIAPGYEQYF.

The chain couples TRBV4-1 to TRBJ2-2, with 8 bases matching TRBD1. CDR1 is MGHRA, CDR2 YSYEKL, per germline. Trimming took 6 bases from V and 3 from J; bases not matched to a gene: 6. This CDR3 has 15 amino acids. This chain's CDR3 is CASSRGTGDTGELFF. In DNA form, the CDR3 reads TGCGCCAGCAGTCGCGGGACAGGAGACACCGGGGAGCTGTTTTTT.

The chain couples TRBV18 to TRBJ2-5; TRBD1 matches at 7 bases. In germline, CDR1 is KGHSH, CDR2 LQKENI. The V segment lost 3 bases and the J segment 4 bases; nucleotides outside the gene matches: 2. The CDR3 covers 13 residues. CDR3 sequence: CASSPTGLETQYF. As DNA, the CDR3 is TGTGCCAGCTCACCGACAGGGTTAGAGACCCAGTACTTC. Full variable domain (rest looked up from reference TRBV18 and TRBJ2-5): NAGVMQNPRHLVRRRGQEARLRCSPMKGHSHVYWYRQLPEEGLKFMVYLQKENIIDESGMPKERFSAEFPKEGPSILRIQQVVRGDSAAYFCASSPTGLETQYFGPGTRLLVL.

The rearrangement links TRBV5-4 to TRBJ1-1, with D possibly being TRBD1 (6 bases). The V end was cut by 1 base, the J end by 1 base, with 17 bases between. This CDR3 is 17 amino acids long. CDR1 SGHNT and CDR2 YYREEE come from the germline V gene (reference sequence). CDR3 region: CASSLPAGAGGNTEAFF. As DNA, the CDR3 is TGTGCCAGCAGCTTGCCCGCAGGGGCGGGAGGGAACACTGAAGCTTTCTTT. Full variable domain (outside the CDR3, taken from reference TRBV5-4 and TRBJ1-1): ETGVTQSPTHLIKTRGQQVTLRCSSQSGHNTVSWYQQALGQGPQFIFQYYREEENGRGNFPPRFSGLQFPNYSSELNVNALELDDSALYLCASSLPAGAGGNTEAFFGQGTRLTVV.

The V and J genes are TRBV18 and TRBJ1-2; D not certain. The CDR3 loop spans 12 amino acids. Germline CDR1 KGHSH, CDR2 LQKENI. Trimming cost V 1 base and J 5 bases, with 5 bases left between them. The CDR3 bases are TGTGCCAGCTCACCACAGGAATATGGCTACACCTTC. This gives the protein CASSPQEYGYTF.

This chain joins TRBV19 and TRBJ1-5, with 7 bases matching TRBD1. Trimming cost V 5 bases and J 2 bases; bases outside gene matches: 3. Germline V CDR1 and CDR2: LNHDA, SQIVND (reference sequence). This CDR3 region has 14 residues. The CDR3 bases are TGTGCCAGTAGTGAGGGACAGCGCAATCAGCCCCAGCATTTT. This translates into CASSEGQRNQPQHF.

The V gene is TRBV28, the J gene TRBJ1-2; D is undetermined. This CDR3 spans 15 amino acids. Per the germline V gene, CDR1 is MDHEN and CDR2 is SYDVKM. The V gene lost 2 bases and the J gene lost 6 bases, with 16 bases spanning the gap. DNA of the CDR3: TGTGCCAGCAGTTTACTCCACAGAAACTTAGATGGCTACACCTTC. Amino acid sequence: CASSLLHRNLDGYTF.

V usage is TRBV27 and J usage is TRBJ2-7; D is undetermined. Germline-derived CDR1 and CDR2 are MNHEY and SMNVEV (reference sequence). Trimming stripped 2 bases from V and 0 bases from J, with 5 bases between. The CDR3 contains 13 residues. This chain's CDR3 is CASSLRASYEQYF. The CDR3 DNA is TGTGCCAGCAGTTTAAGGGCCTCCTACGAGCAGTACTTC.

In its sample, this clone was seen once. The chain recombines TRBV20-1 with TRBJ1-2; D is undetermined. The germline gives CDR1 DFQATT, CDR2 SNEGSKA (reference sequence). The germline V and J ends were trimmed by 1 base and 8 bases, with 8 bases remaining between them. The CDR3 contains 11 residues. CDR3 residues: CSARGVHGYTF. As DNA, the CDR3 is TGCAGTGCTAGAGGGGTTCACGGCTACACCTTC.

The chain uses TRBV3-1 (or the pseudogene TRBV3-2) and TRBJ1-6, with D perhaps matching TRBD1 (5 bases). The CDR3 runs to 15 residues. Germline CDR1 LGHDT, CDR2 YNNKEL (reference sequence). V lost 4 bases and J 7 bases, leaving 14 bases between the germline ends. The CDR3 DNA is TGTGCCAGCAGCCCCCGGACACTAGGGAATTCACCCCTCCACTTT. This gives the protein CASSPRTLGNSPLHF.

The chain employs TRBV6-5 and TRBJ1-5; 11 bases line up with TRBD1. The CDR3 has 14 amino acids. The trim removed 6 bases at V and 5 bases at J, leaving 3 bases unmatched. CDR1 MNHEY and CDR2 SVGAGI come from the germline V gene. As DNA, the CDR3 is TGTGCCAGCAGGGGACAGGGGGGGTATCAGCCCCAGCATTTT. Translated, it gives CASRGQGGYQPQHF.

The chain combines TRBV15 with TRBJ1-5, with 7 bases fitting TRBD1. The CDR3 has 14 amino acids. The junction had 8 bases not matched to a gene; V was cut back by 5 bases and J by 7 bases. Germline V gene sequence: CDR1 LNHNV, CDR2 YYDKDF (reference sequence). The CDR3 DNA follows: TGTGCCACCAGCCCACAGGGGAATTGGCAGCCCCAGCATTTT. Translated: CATSPQGNWQPQHF.

The V call is TRBV5-6, the J call TRBJ2-7; a weak D match, TRBD2 (6 bases). Germline V gene data show CDR1 as SGHDT and CDR2 as YYEEEE. V lost 0 bases to trimming and J lost 6 bases, with 13 bases between them. The CDR3 length is 14 residues. For the CDR3, the DNA is TGTGCCAGCAGCTTGGGGGCGGGGTCAGTCGAGCAGTACTTC. Translating gives CASSLGAGSVEQYF.

This chain joins TRBV11-2 and TRBJ1-2, with TRBD1 matching 9 bases. V was pared by 0 bases and J by 4 bases, with 9 bases of the junction left unmatched. Germline V gene lookup returns CDR1 SGHAT and CDR2 FQNNGV. CDR3 length equals 17 residues. CDR3 loop: CASSLDVGQGIGYGYTF. CDR3 in DNA: TGTGCCAGCAGCTTAGATGTGGGACAGGGAATCGGCTATGGCTACACCTTC.

This chain links TRBV5-1 with TRBJ1-1; weak D call: TRBD1 (5 bases). Between the trimmed V and J ends, which lost 4 bases and 0 bases, there was a span of 13 bases. Germline CDR1 is SGHRS and CDR2 is YFSETQ. This CDR3 region has 15 residues. Written as DNA, the CDR3 is TGCGCCAGCAGCCCCACGGCGGGGGTGAACACTGAAGCTTTCTTT. Translation: CASSPTAGVNTEAFF.

V and J are TRBV5-1 and TRBJ2-3; the match to TRBD2 covers 11 bases. Losses at the gene ends were 3 bases for V and 2 bases for J; bases not matched to a gene: 5. Germline lookup yields CDR1 SGHRS and CDR2 YFSETQ. The CDR3 covers 16 residues. CDR3 sequence reads: CASSSGTSGITDTQYF. CDR3 coding DNA: TGCGCCAGCAGCTCCGGGACTAGCGGTATCACAGATACGCAGTATTTT.

This chain links TRBV4-2 with TRBJ1-2; tentatively, D is TRBD1 (5 bases). The CDR3 extends over 15 amino acids. Germline CDR1 reads LGHNA; CDR2 reads YNFKEQ. V was pared by 0 bases and J by 3 bases, with 11 bases between. The CDR3 sequence: CASSQDLGVDYGYTF. In DNA form, the CDR3 reads TGTGCCAGCAGCCAAGATTTGGGGGTGGACTATGGCTACACCTTC.

This chain joins TRBV3-1 (or the pseudogene TRBV3-2) and TRBJ2-3, with TRBD2 matching over 10 bases. CDR1 and CDR2 from the germline V gene are LGHDT and YNNKEL (reference sequence). This CDR3 comprises 16 residues. V lost 3 bases, J lost 8 bases, and 11 bases stayed unmatched. CDR3 sequence (DNA): TGTGCCAGCAGCCACCCTAGCGGGGGTGGCACTGGTACGCAGTATTTT. This translates into CASSHPSGGGTGTQYF.

J is TRBJ1-5 and V is TRBV3-1 (or the pseudogene TRBV3-2); D might be TRBD1 (6 bases). Trimming stripped 6 bases from V and 2 bases from J, with 26 bases between. The germline V gene has CDR1 LGHDT and CDR2 YNNKEL (reference sequence). The CDR3 is made up of 19 amino acids. CDR3: CASSSTGQSTRGGNQPQHF. CDR3 DNA sequence: TGTGCCAGCAGTTCTACCGGACAGTCCACCCGGGGGGGCAATCAGCCCCAGCATTTT.

The genes are TRBV7-2 and TRBJ1-5, with D possibly matching TRBD1 (5 bases). This CDR3 region has 16 residues. Per germline, CDR1 SGHTA and CDR2 FQGNSA. The V end lost 3 bases, the J end lost 0 bases, and 12 bases lay between the germline ends. CDR3 DNA: TGTGCCAGCAGCTTGGGGGTGGGGTTTAGCAATCAGCCCCAGCATTTT. This gives the protein CASSLGVGFSNQPQHF.

The V and J genes are TRBV2 and TRBJ1-2; 8 positions match TRBD1. Germline CDR1 and CDR2: SNHLY and FYNNEI. Unmatched junction bases numbered 5, after V lost 8 bases and J lost 3 bases. This CDR3 contains 13 residues. CDR3 sequence: CASGPTGDYGYTF. CDR3 DNA sequence: TGTGCCAGCGGGCCGACAGGGGACTATGGCTACACCTTC.

The genes are TRBV7-6 and TRBJ2-3; D is undetermined. CDR1 is SGHVS and CDR2 is FNYEAQ in the germline V gene. The CDR3 has 14 residues. V was shortened by 5 bases and J by 3 bases, with 12 bases between the two germline ends. CDR3 loop: CASSPDPRTDTQYF. CDR3 nucleotide sequence: TGTGCCAGCAGCCCCGACCCCCGAACAGATACGCAGTATTTT.

The chain is built from TRBV27 and TRBJ2-7; possible D gene TRBD2, 6 bases. V was clipped by 8 bases and J by 1 base, with 12 bases between them. The CDR3 is 13 amino acids. Looked up from germline, CDR1 is MNHEY and CDR2 is SMNVEV (reference sequence). The CDR3 loop reads CASGWSGSYEQYF. CDR3 nucleotides: TGTGCCAGCGGGTGGAGCGGGTCCTACGAGCAGTACTTC.

The J gene is TRBJ2-5, the V gene TRBV7-2, with D possibly TRBD2 on 7 matching bases. Germline values: CDR1 SGHTA, CDR2 FQGNSA. Trimming pared 4 bases from V and 3 bases from J, leaving 15 bases between. This CDR3 is 15 amino acids long. The CDR3 nucleotides are TGTGCCAGCAGCTCGTTCCGAGGGGGGGAAGAGACCCAGTACTTC. Protein: CASSSFRGGEETQYF.

This chain uses TRBV25-1 with TRBJ2-1; perhaps TRBD2 as D (6 bases). Trimming removed 1 base from V and 2 bases from J, with 15 bases in between. This CDR3 contains 17 residues. Germline CDR1 reads MGHDK; CDR2 reads SYGVNS. The CDR3 region has the DNA TGTGCCAGCAGTGAATTAGGCCGCGGGGATACCTACAATGAGCAGTTCTTC. Its protein product is CASSELGRGDTYNEQFF.

J is TRBJ1-3 and V is TRBV4-1, with D perhaps TRBD1 (5 bases). V lost 0 bases, J lost 6 bases, and 18 bases lay in between. This CDR3 has 17 residues. Per the germline V gene, CDR1 is MGHRA and CDR2 is YSYEKL. The CDR3 reads CASSQDSSGQGVNTIYF. The CDR3 coding sequence is TGCGCCAGCAGCCAAGATTCATCAGGTCAGGGTGTAAACACCATATATTTT.

This clone was picked up a small number of times. The chain is built from TRBV2 and TRBJ1-2; D ambiguous. Germline V gene lookup returns CDR1 SNHLY and CDR2 FYNNEI. The CDR3 runs 13 residues. V lost 5 bases, J lost 0 bases, and 7 bases lay in between. CDR3 in DNA: TGTGCCAGCAGTAGACCCCCTAACTATGGCTACACCTTC. Amino acids: CASSRPPNYGYTF.

This chain joins TRBV29-1 and TRBJ1-5; D is ambiguous. The CDR3 length is 13 residues. CDR1 is SQVTM and CDR2 is ANQGSEA in the germline V gene. V lost 6 bases to trimming and J lost 3 bases, with 12 bases between them. CDR3: CSVVADLNQPQHF. CDR3 DNA sequence: TGCAGCGTCGTGGCGGATCTCAATCAGCCCCAGCATTTT.

The CDR3 is CASSPGRGAETQYF. The DNA of the CDR3 is TGTGCCAGCAGCCCGGGACGGGGGGCCGAGACCCAGTACTTC. The chain couples TRBV11-3 to TRBJ2-5, with a tentative D call TRBD2 (7 bases). Germline V lookup: CDR1 SGHNT, CDR2 YENEEA. Trimming removed 5 bases from V and 5 bases from J, with 15 bases in between. The CDR3 covers 14 residues.